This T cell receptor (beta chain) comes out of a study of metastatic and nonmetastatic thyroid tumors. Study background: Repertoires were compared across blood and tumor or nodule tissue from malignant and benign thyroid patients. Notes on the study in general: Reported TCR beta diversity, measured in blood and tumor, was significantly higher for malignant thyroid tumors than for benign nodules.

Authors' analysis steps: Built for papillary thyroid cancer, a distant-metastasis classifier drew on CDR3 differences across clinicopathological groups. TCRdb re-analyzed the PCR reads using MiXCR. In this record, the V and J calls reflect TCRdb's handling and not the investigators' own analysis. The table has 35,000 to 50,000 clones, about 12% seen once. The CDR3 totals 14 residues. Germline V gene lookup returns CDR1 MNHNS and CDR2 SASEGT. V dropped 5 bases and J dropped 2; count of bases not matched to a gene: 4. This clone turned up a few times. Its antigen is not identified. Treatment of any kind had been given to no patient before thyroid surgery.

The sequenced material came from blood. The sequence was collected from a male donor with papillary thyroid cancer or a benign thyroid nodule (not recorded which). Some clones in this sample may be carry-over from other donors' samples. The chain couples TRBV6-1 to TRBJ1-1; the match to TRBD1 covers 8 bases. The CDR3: CASSPGGPNTEAFF. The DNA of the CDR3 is TGTGCCAGCAGTCCAGGGGGCCCAAACACTGAAGCTTTCTTT.